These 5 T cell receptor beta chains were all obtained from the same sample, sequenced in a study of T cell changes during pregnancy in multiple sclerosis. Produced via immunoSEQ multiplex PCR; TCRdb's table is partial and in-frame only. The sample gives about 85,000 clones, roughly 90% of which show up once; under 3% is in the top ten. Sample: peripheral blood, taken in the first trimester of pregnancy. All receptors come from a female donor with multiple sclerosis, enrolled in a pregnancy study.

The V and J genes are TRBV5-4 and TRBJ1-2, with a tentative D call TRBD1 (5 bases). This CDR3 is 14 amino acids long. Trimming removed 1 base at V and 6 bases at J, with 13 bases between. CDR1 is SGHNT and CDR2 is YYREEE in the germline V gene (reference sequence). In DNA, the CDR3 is TGTGCCAGCAGCTTGTCCCAGGGAATAAATGGCTACACCTTC. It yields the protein CASSLSQGINGYTF.

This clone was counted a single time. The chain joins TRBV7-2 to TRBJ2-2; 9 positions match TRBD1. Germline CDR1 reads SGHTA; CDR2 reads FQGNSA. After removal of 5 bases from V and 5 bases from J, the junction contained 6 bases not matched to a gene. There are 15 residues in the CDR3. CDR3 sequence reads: CASSRGDRVTGELFF. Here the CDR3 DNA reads TGTGCCAGCAGCCGAGGGGACAGGGTGACCGGGGAGCTGTTTTTT.

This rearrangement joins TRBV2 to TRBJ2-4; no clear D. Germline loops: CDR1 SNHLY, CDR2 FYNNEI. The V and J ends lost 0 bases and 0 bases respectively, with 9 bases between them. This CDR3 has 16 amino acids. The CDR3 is CASSEAAPLAKNIQYF. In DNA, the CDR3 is TGTGCCAGCAGTGAAGCGGCCCCCTTAGCCAAAAACATTCAGTACTTC.

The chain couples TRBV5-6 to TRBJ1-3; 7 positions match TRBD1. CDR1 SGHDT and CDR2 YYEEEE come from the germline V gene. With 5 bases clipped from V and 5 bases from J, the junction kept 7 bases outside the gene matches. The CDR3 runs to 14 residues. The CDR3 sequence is CASRRTGERNTIYF. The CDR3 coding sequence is TGTGCCAGCAGACGTACAGGGGAGAGAAACACCATATATTTT.

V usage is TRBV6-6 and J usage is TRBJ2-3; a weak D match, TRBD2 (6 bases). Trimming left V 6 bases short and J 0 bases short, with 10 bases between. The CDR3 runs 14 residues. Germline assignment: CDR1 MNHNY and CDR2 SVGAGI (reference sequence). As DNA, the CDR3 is TGTGCCAGCAGCCCAGGAGGGAGCACAGATACGCAGTATTTT. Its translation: CASSPGGSTDTQYF.